The 29 T cell receptor beta chains below all came from one sample that was sequenced in a study of cytomegalovirus exposure and HLA in healthy donors. PCR used 60 Vbeta primers and 13 Jbeta primers. Sequenced by immunoSEQ multiplex PCR; TCRdb stores in-frame clones only, minus some. In the table there are around 170,000 clones, over 70% of which are singletons. Sample: PBMCs. The receptors here all came from a woman in her forties or fifties in good health and CMV-seropositive.

The sample holds one count of this clone. The V gene is TRBV30, the J gene TRBJ1-2; 8 bases map to TRBD1. Germline assignment: CDR1 GTSNPN and CDR2 SVGIG (reference sequence). The CDR3 runs 16 residues. With 0 bases clipped from V and 5 bases from J, the junction kept 11 bases outside the gene matches. As DNA, the CDR3 is TGTGCCTGGAGTGTACGTTTGGCGCAGGGGGCGTATGGCTACACCTTC. Translated, it gives CAWSVRLAQGAYGYTF.

V gene TRBV15 combines with J gene TRBJ1-1, with 7 bases identical to TRBD1. The CDR3 is 15 residues long. The ends lost 0 bases at V and 6 bases at J; junction bases unmatched: 7. Germline lookup yields CDR1 LNHNV and CDR2 YYDKDF (reference sequence). CDR3 coding DNA: TGTGCCACCAGCAGAGAGAGGACAGGAGGCTCTGAAGCTTTCTTT. Its protein product is CATSRERTGGSEAFF. The entire variable domain, with the rest obtained from reference TRBV15 and TRBJ1-1, is as follows: DAMVIQNPRYQVTQFGKPVTLSCSQTLNHNVMYWYQQKSSQAPKLLFHYYDKDFNNEADTPDNFQSRRPNTSFCFLDIRSPGLGDTAMYLCATSRERTGGSEAFFGQGTRLTVV.

Only a few counts were recorded for this clone. V and J are TRBV6-1 and TRBJ2-5; no reliable D call. This CDR3 comprises 14 residues. Germline assignment: CDR1 MNHNS and CDR2 SASEGT. Trimming shortened V by 11 bases and J by 1 base, and 17 bases separated the two germline ends. CDR3 nucleotides: TGTGCCGGCCGTGGAAATGGCCTCCAAGAGACCCAGTACTTC. This gives the protein CAGRGNGLQETQYF.

The V gene is TRBV5-1, the J gene TRBJ2-5, with a tentative D call TRBD2 (6 bases). V lost 5 bases and J 4 bases, leaving 15 bases between the germline ends. The CDR3 runs to 14 residues. Germline assignment: CDR1 SGHRS and CDR2 YFSETQ. The CDR3: CASRGGTGGETQYF. The CDR3 region has the DNA TGCGCCAGCAGGGGGGGAACAGGCGGAGAGACCCAGTACTTC.

The V and J genes are TRBV9 and TRBJ1-5, with TRBD1 matching over 9 bases. CDR3 length: 16 residues. With V trimmed by 0 bases and J by 1 base, 2 bases remained unmatched. Germline V gene lookup returns CDR1 SGDLS and CDR2 YYNGEE. Written as DNA, the CDR3 is TGTGCCAGCAGCGTAGGGGGACAGGGCAGCAATCAGCCCCAGCATTTT. Translating it yields CASSVGGQGSNQPQHF.

CDR3 in amino acids: CASSDGAGELFF. DNA for the CDR3: TGTGCCAGCAGTGACGGAGCCGGGGAGCTGTTTTTT. The V and J genes are TRBV2 and TRBJ2-2; D is undetermined. Germline V CDR1 and CDR2: SNHLY, FYNNEI. The CDR3 is made up of 12 amino acids. Trimming removed 3 bases from V and 6 bases from J, with 5 bases in between.

The chain recombines TRBV18 with TRBJ1-5; 9 bases align to TRBD1. V was clipped by 3 bases and J by 6 bases; unmatched bases: 9. The CDR3 consists of 16 residues. Germline-derived CDR1 and CDR2 are KGHSH and LQKENI. The CDR3 DNA is TGTGCCAGCTCACCGGAGGTCGGGACAGGGATTCAGCCCCAGCATTTT. It yields the protein CASSPEVGTGIQPQHF. Based on the CDR3 plus reference TRBV18 and TRBJ1-5, the full variable domain is NAGVMQNPRHLVRRRGQEARLRCSPMKGHSHVYWYRQLPEEGLKFMVYLQKENIIDESGMPKERFSAEFPKEGPSILRIQQVVRGDSAAYFCASSPEVGTGIQPQHFGDGTRLSIL.

In this sample, this clone turned up once. This chain joins TRBV6-5 and TRBJ2-7; 10 nucleotides agree with TRBD2. The germline gives CDR1 MNHEY, CDR2 SVGAGI. The CDR3 covers 15 residues. Unmatched junction bases numbered 10, after V lost 6 bases and J lost 5 bases. This chain's CDR3 is CASRPLAGDPHEQYF. DNA for the CDR3: TGTGCCAGCAGACCTCTAGCGGGAGATCCCCACGAGCAGTACTTC.

This clone has just a few counts. CDR3 in amino acids: CASTRRGGAENTEAFF. CDR3 nucleotides: TGTGCCAGCACCCGGCGGGGGGGAGCGGAGAACACTGAAGCTTTCTTT. This chain uses TRBV27 with TRBJ1-1; D perhaps matches TRBD1 (5 bases). Germline lookup yields CDR1 MNHEY and CDR2 SMNVEV (reference sequence). The CDR3 covers 16 residues. Trimming removed 7 bases from V and 1 base from J, with 19 bases in between.

The V gene is TRBV18, the J gene TRBJ2-1, with 14 bases aligning to TRBD2. The CDR3 spans 15 residues. CDR1 is KGHSH, CDR2 LQKENI, per germline. With V trimmed by 0 bases and J by 8 bases, 0 bases remained unmatched. This CDR3 reads CASSPPTSGRDEQFF. CDR3 sequence (DNA): TGTGCCAGCTCACCACCGACTAGCGGGAGGGATGAGCAGTTCTTC. Using reference TRBV18 and TRBJ2-1 for the parts outside the CDR3, the full variable domain is NAGVMQNPRHLVRRRGQEARLRCSPMKGHSHVYWYRQLPEEGLKFMVYLQKENIIDESGMPKERFSAEFPKEGPSILRIQQVVRGDSAAYFCASSPPTSGRDEQFFGPGTRLTVL.

This clone was seen a few times. The gene calls are TRBV6-1 and TRBJ1-5; the D gene is possibly TRBD1 (5 bases). Trimming removed 3 bases from V and 7 bases from J, with 10 bases in between. CDR3 length: 13 residues. Germline V gene lookup returns CDR1 MNHNS and CDR2 SASEGT. CDR3 coding DNA: TGTGCCAGCAGTGACGCAGGGTTCCAGCCCCAGCATTTT. As protein: CASSDAGFQPQHF.

This chain connects TRBV6-6 to TRBJ2-7; D might be TRBD1 (5 bases). The CDR3 consists of 14 residues. Trimming shortened V by 5 bases and J by 1 base, and 12 bases separated the two germline ends. Germline values: CDR1 MNHNY, CDR2 SVGAGI (reference sequence). The CDR3 region has the DNA TGTGCCAGCAGTAGGACACGAGATTCCTACGAGCAGTACTTC. Translated, it gives CASSRTRDSYEQYF.

The chain employs TRBV11-3 and TRBJ2-3, with 7 positions matching TRBD2. The germline gives CDR1 SGHNT, CDR2 YENEEA. V gave up 5 bases and J gave up 4 bases; unmatched junction bases: 9. There are 15 residues in the CDR3. This chain's CDR3 is CASSVLLAGADTQYF. The CDR3 coding sequence is TGTGCCAGCAGCGTCCTATTAGCGGGCGCAGATACGCAGTATTTT.

The chain couples TRBV19 to TRBJ1-2, with 9 bases lining up with TRBD1. The germline CDR1 and CDR2 sequences are LNHDA and SQIVND (reference sequence). Trimming removed 6 bases from V and 8 bases from J; junction bases left unmatched: 13. The CDR3 loop spans 15 amino acids. Written as DNA, the CDR3 is TGTGCCAGTAGCATCGGTACAGGGGGCGCTGGGGGCTACACCTTC. It encodes CASSIGTGGAGGYTF.

This rearrangement joins TRBV7-2 to TRBJ2-3, with D unclear. Germline loops: CDR1 SGHTA, CDR2 FQGNSA. V was shortened by 3 bases and J by 0 bases, with 7 bases between the two germline ends. The CDR3 covers 14 residues. The CDR3 sequence: CASSFSVSTDTQYF. The CDR3 DNA is TGTGCCAGCAGCTTCTCAGTCAGCACAGATACGCAGTATTTT.

The chain couples TRBV19 to TRBJ1-2, with D possibly TRBD1 on 5 matching bases. The CDR3 is 10 amino acids. Per the germline V gene, CDR1 is LNHDA and CDR2 is SQIVND (reference sequence). Trimming removed 10 bases from V and 8 bases from J, with 11 bases in between. The CDR3 loop reads CATKTDGYTF. The CDR3, as DNA: TGTGCCACCAAGACAGACGGCTACACCTTC.

This clone was detected only a few times. The V gene is TRBV28, the J gene TRBJ2-7; 9 nucleotides agree with TRBD2. Trimming removed 5 bases from V and 5 bases from J; junction bases left unmatched: 13. The CDR3 is 16 residues long. Germline lookup yields CDR1 MDHEN and CDR2 SYDVKM. The CDR3 protein is CASSPPLAGVRNEQYF. CDR3 nucleotides: TGTGCCAGCAGTCCCCCTTTAGCGGGAGTCAGGAACGAGCAGTACTTC. The full variable domain, completed using reference TRBV28 and TRBJ2-7, is DVKVTQSSRYLVKRTGEKVFLECVQDMDHENMFWYRQDPGLGLRLIYFSYDVKMKEKGDIPEGYSVSREKKERFSLILESASTNQTSMYLCASSPPLAGVRNEQYFGPGTRLTVT.

The chain links TRBV5-8 to TRBJ2-7; TRBD1 agrees at 9 bases. The germline V gene encodes CDR1 SGHTS and CDR2 YDEGEE. Trimming removed 5 bases from V and 2 bases from J; junction bases left unmatched: 5. There are 14 residues in the CDR3. CDR3 sequence (DNA): TGTGCCAGCAGTTTTAGGACAGGGGCCTACGAGCAGTACTTC. Protein sequence: CASSFRTGAYEQYF.

The CDR3 region is CASSLSGGGEAFF. CDR3 nucleotide sequence: TGTGCCAGCAGTTTATCAGGGGGCGGTGAAGCTTTCTTT. The chain is built from TRBV27 and TRBJ1-1; 7 positions match TRBD1. V lost 0 bases and J lost 7; bases outside the gene matches: 2. The germline gives CDR1 MNHEY, CDR2 SMNVEV (reference sequence). This CDR3 spans 13 amino acids.

The chain joins TRBV2 to TRBJ1-4; D perhaps matches TRBD1 (6 bases). The CDR3 sequence is 14 residues long. CDR1 and CDR2 (germline): SNHLY, FYNNEI. Deletions cut 8 bases from V and 0 bases from J, with 10 bases between. DNA of the CDR3: TGTGCCAGCCAACAGGGCGCAACTAATGAAAAACTGTTTTTT. Residues: CASQQGATNEKLFF.

V and J are TRBV4-2 and TRBJ1-2; D possibly corresponds to TRBD1 (5 bases). The CDR3 is made up of 15 amino acids. V lost 9 bases and J lost 8, with 25 bases in between. CDR1 is LGHNA and CDR2 is YNFKEQ in the germline V gene. The CDR3 reads CASTSGTADDAGYTF. The CDR3 bases are TGTGCCAGTACGAGCGGGACGGCTGATGACGCGGGCTACACCTTC.

This chain uses TRBV11-2 with TRBJ1-2; 7 bases are shared with TRBD1. Germline V lookup: CDR1 SGHAT, CDR2 FQNNGV. V gave up 4 bases and J gave up 6 bases; unmatched junction bases: 11. This CDR3 has 15 amino acids. The DNA for the CDR3 is TGTGCCAGCAGCTATGACAGGGTGGGGGTACATGGCTACACCTTC. The encoded protein is CASSYDRVGVHGYTF.

V usage is TRBV19 and J usage is TRBJ1-1, with D possibly TRBD1 on 5 matching bases. The CDR3 totals 13 residues. The germline V gene has CDR1 LNHDA and CDR2 SQIVND (reference sequence). V was cut by 4 bases and J by 4 bases, with 10 bases left in between. The CDR3 bases are TGTGCCAGTAGTACCCAGGGTGGCACTGAAGCTTTCTTT. Protein sequence: CASSTQGGTEAFF.

The rearrangement links TRBV5-1 to TRBJ1-6, with unresolved D. Between the trimmed V and J ends, which lost 3 bases and 7 bases, there was a span of 14 bases. The CDR3 is made up of 15 amino acids. Germline V CDR1 and CDR2: SGHRS, YFSETQ. The DNA for the CDR3 is TGCGCCAGCAGCTCGGGGAGGCAGGAGAATTCACCCCTCCACTTT. Translation: CASSSGRQENSPLHF.

This chain links TRBV7-9 with TRBJ1-2; no reliable D call. There are 12 residues in the CDR3. Germline values: CDR1 SEHNR, CDR2 FQNEAQ (reference sequence). V lost 5 bases and J 9 bases, leaving 13 bases between the germline ends. CDR3 coding DNA: TGTGCCAGCAGCCCCCCTAACCCTAGCTACACCTTC. Translation gives CASSPPNPSYTF.

This chain connects TRBV30 to TRBJ2-4, with D tentatively TRBD1 (6 bases). V lost 3 bases and J lost 0, with 12 bases in between. CDR1 is GTSNPN and CDR2 is SVGIG in the germline V gene (reference sequence). CDR3 length: 15 residues. The CDR3 DNA is TGTGCCTGGAGCCCCACAGGGACAGCCAAAAACATTCAGTACTTC. Translated, it gives CAWSPTGTAKNIQYF. Based on the CDR3 plus reference TRBV30 and TRBJ2-4, the full variable domain is SQTIHQWPATLVQPVGSPLSLECTVEGTSNPNLYWYRQAAGRGLQLLFYSVGIGQISSEVPQNLSASRPQDRQFILSSKKLLLSDSGFYLCAWSPTGTAKNIQYFGAGTRLSVL.

V and J are TRBV7-2 and TRBJ1-2; D remains unclear. Between the trimmed V and J ends, which lost 5 bases and 4 bases, there was a span of 20 bases. Germline V lookup: CDR1 SGHTA, CDR2 FQGNSA. This CDR3 is 16 amino acids long. The CDR3 region has the DNA TGTGCCAGCAGCAGTTCGGTCACGAGGGCGACCTATGGCTACACCTTC. It encodes CASSSSVTRATYGYTF.

The chain combines TRBV5-1 with TRBJ1-2; a weak D match, TRBD1 (6 bases). The V end lost 3 bases, the J end lost 3 bases, and 18 bases lay between the germline ends. CDR3 size: 16 residues. Germline-derived CDR1 and CDR2 are SGHRS and YFSETQ. The CDR3 DNA follows: TGCGCCAGCAGCTGGGGGGGGGCGCGTCGTGACTATGGCTACACCTTC. It specifies CASSWGGARRDYGYTF. Drawing the rest from reference TRBV5-1 and TRBJ1-2, the complete variable domain is KAGVTQTPRYLIKTRGQQVTLSCSPISGHRSVSWYQQTPGQGLQFLFEYFSETQRNKGNFPGRFSGRQFSNSRSEMNVSTLELGDSALYLCASSWGGARRDYGYTFGSGTRLTVV.

The chain links TRBV11-2 to TRBJ2-7, with TRBD2 as a possible D gene (5 bases). The CDR3 length is 15 residues. V lost 2 bases and J lost 1, with 12 bases in between. Germline V CDR1 and CDR2: SGHAT, FQNNGV. CDR3 bases: TGTGCCAGCAGCTTACGACCCGGGAATTCCTACGAGCAGTACTTC. This codes for CASSLRPGNSYEQYF.